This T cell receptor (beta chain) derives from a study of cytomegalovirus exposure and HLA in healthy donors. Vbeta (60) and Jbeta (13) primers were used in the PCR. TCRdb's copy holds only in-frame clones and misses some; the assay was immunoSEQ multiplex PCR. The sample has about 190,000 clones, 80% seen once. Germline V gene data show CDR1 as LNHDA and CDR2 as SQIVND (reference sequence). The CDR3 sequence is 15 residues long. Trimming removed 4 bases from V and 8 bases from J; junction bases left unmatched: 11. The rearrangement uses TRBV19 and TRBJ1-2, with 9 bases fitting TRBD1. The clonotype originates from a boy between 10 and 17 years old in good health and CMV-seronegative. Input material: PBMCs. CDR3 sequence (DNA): TGTGCCAGTAGTAAAGTCTCCGGGACAGGGTACGGCTACACCTTC. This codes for CASSKVSGTGYGYTF.